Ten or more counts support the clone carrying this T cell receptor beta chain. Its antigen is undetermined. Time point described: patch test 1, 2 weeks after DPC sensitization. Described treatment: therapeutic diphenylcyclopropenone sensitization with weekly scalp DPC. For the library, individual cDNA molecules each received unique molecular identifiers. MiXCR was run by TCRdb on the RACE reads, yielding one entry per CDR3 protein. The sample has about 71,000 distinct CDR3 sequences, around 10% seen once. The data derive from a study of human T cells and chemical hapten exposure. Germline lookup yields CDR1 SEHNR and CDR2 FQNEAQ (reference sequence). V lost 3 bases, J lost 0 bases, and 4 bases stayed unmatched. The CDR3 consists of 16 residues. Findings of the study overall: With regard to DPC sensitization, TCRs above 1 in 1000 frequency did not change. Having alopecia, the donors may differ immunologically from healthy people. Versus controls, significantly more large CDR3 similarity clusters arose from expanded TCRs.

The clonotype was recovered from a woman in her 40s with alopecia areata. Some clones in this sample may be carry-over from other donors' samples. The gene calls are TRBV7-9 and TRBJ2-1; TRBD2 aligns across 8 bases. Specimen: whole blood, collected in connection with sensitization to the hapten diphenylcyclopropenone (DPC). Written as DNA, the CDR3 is TGTGCCAGCAGCTTCTCAGCGGGGGTCTCCTACAATGAGCAGTTCTTC. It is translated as CASSFSAGVSYNEQFF.